Presented here are 30 T cell receptor beta chains from one specimen sequenced in a study of blood T cell repertoires in COVID-19. Profiling relied on immunoSEQ multiplex PCR, and the TCRdb table lists in-frame clones only, not all of them. Here the sample spans fewer than 500,000 clones, roughly 91% being singletons. The sample comprised peripheral blood. The receptors stem from a woman aged 25 to 39 with acute or convalescent COVID-19.

This sequence joins TRBV27 and TRBJ1-2; possibly TRBD1 for D (5 bases). Germline lookup yields CDR1 MNHEY and CDR2 SMNVEV (reference sequence). The V and J ends lost 2 bases and 4 bases respectively, with 11 bases between them. CDR3 length: 14 amino acids. CDR3 in DNA: TGTGCCAGCAGTTTAGGAGGGGCCCGCTATGGCTACACCTTC. Residues: CASSLGGARYGYTF.

CDR3 region: CASSQEVGGFRETQYF. The CDR3 DNA reads as TGTGCCAGCAGCCAAGAGGTGGGGGGGTTTCGAGAGACCCAGTACTTC. The chain links TRBV3-1 (or the pseudogene TRBV3-2) to TRBJ2-5; TRBD2 matches at 7 bases. The CDR3 contains 16 residues. In germline, CDR1 is LGHDT, CDR2 YNNKEL (reference sequence). V was clipped by 0 bases and J by 4 bases; unmatched bases: 8.

This clone was detected only a few times. This chain uses TRBV7-9 with TRBJ2-5, with 8 positions matching TRBD2. The CDR3 runs 12 residues. Germline V lookup: CDR1 SEHNR, CDR2 FQNEAQ (reference sequence). Losses at the gene ends were 1 base for V and 11 bases for J; bases not matched to a gene: 3. The CDR3 loop reads CASSLGQRGQYF. CDR3 DNA sequence: TGTGCCAGCAGCTTAGGGCAGCGGGGGCAGTACTTC.

The gene calls are TRBV24-1 and TRBJ2-1, with 10 bases lining up with TRBD1. Germline V lookup: CDR1 KGHDR, CDR2 SFDVKD. Germline trimming cut 3 bases from V and 9 bases from J; bases unmatched to any gene: 10. The CDR3 contains 16 residues. The CDR3 nucleotides read TGTGCCACCAGTGATCGCGGACAGGGGGAAACCGGTGAGCAGTTCTTC. Encoded protein: CATSDRGQGETGEQFF.

The chain joins TRBV28 to TRBJ2-3; TRBD1 matches 8 bases. This CDR3 has 18 amino acids. The junction had 14 bases not matched to a gene; V was cut back by 5 bases and J by 1 base. Germline CDR1 reads MDHEN; CDR2 reads SYDVKM. CDR3 sequence: CASSQTAPETGGTDTQYF. DNA for the CDR3: TGTGCCAGCAGTCAAACCGCCCCCGAGACAGGGGGCACAGATACGCAGTATTTT.

J is TRBJ2-7 and V is TRBV6-6; the D is unclear. CDR1 and CDR2 (germline): MNHNY, SVGAGI (reference sequence). V gave up 2 bases and J gave up 3 bases, with 5 bases separating them. The CDR3 loop spans 12 amino acids. The DNA for the CDR3 is TGTGCCAGCAGTTACGAGTACTACGAGCAGTACTTC. Translated, it gives CASSYEYYEQYF.

The rearrangement links TRBV5-1 to TRBJ1-1; the D is unclear. Germline CDR1 and CDR2: SGHRS and YFSETQ. The CDR3 spans 14 residues. V lost 3 bases and J lost 0, with 9 bases in between. In DNA form, the CDR3 reads TGCGCCAGCAGCTCCGGTGACATGAACACTGAAGCTTTCTTT. Protein sequence: CASSSGDMNTEAFF.

The J gene is TRBJ1-1, the V gene TRBV5-5; a possible D gene is TRBD1 (6 bases). V was cut by 4 bases and J by 0 bases, with 10 bases left in between. The CDR3 totals 14 residues. Germline loops: CDR1 SGHKS, CDR2 YYEKEE (reference sequence). The CDR3 DNA is TGTGCCAGCAGCCCGGGACAAATGAACACTGAAGCTTTCTTT. It is translated as CASSPGQMNTEAFF. The full variable domain, with the rest looked up from reference TRBV5-5 and TRBJ1-1, is DAGVTQSPTHLIKTRGQQVTLRCSPISGHKSVSWYQQVLGQGPQFIFQYYEKEERGRGNFPDRFSARQFPNYSSELNVNALLLGDSALYLCASSPGQMNTEAFFGQGTRLTVV.

About this clone: The sample carries other DNA sequences with the same CDR3. This sequence joins TRBV11-2 and TRBJ2-1; a possible D gene is TRBD1 (6 bases). The CDR3 totals 15 residues. Trimming left V 1 base short and J 1 base short, with 8 bases between. Germline CDR1 is SGHAT and CDR2 is FQNNGV. CDR3 bases: TGTGCCAGCAGCTTAGTTAGGGGGTCCTACAATGAGCAGTTCTTC. Protein: CASSLVRGSYNEQFF. The variable domain in full, completed from reference TRBV11-2 and TRBJ2-1, reads EAGVAQSPRYKIIEKRQSVAFWCNPISGHATLYWYQQILGQGPKLLIQFQNNGVVDDSQLPKDRFSAERLKGVDSTLKIQPAKLEDSAVYLCASSLVRGSYNEQFFGPGTRLTVL.

CDR3 in amino acids: CASSLGQHTDTQYF. The CDR3 coding sequence is TGTGCCAGCAGCTTAGGACAGCACACAGATACGCAGTATTTT. The rearrangement uses TRBV7-9 and TRBJ2-3; a possible D gene is TRBD1 (5 bases). Germline V CDR1 and CDR2: SEHNR, FQNEAQ (reference sequence). The CDR3 consists of 14 residues. Trimming removed 1 base at V and 2 bases at J, with 7 bases between.

The chain uses TRBV2 and TRBJ2-5; 10 bases are a match to TRBD2. The germline CDR1 and CDR2 sequences are SNHLY and FYNNEI. The V segment lost 3 bases and the J segment 5 bases; nucleotides outside the gene matches: 27. There are 22 residues in the CDR3. The CDR3 bases are TGTGCCAGCAGTGACCCGATTGAGGATCTGATCGGAGCGGGGGGGCCTCAGGAGACCCAGTACTTC. It yields the protein CASSDPIEDLIGAGGPQETQYF.

The chain combines TRBV24-1 with TRBJ2-5; the D gene is possibly TRBD1 (6 bases). The ends were cut back, 3 bases at V and 4 bases at J, with 11 bases in the middle. Germline V gene data show CDR1 as KGHDR and CDR2 as SFDVKD. There are 14 residues in the CDR3. In DNA form, the CDR3 reads TGTGCCACCAGTGATACAGGGCGTGGAGAGACCCAGTACTTC. It yields the protein CATSDTGRGETQYF.

This clone has only one observation. The V gene is TRBV5-1, the J gene TRBJ2-2; 8 nucleotides align to TRBD2. The CDR3 is 15 amino acids. Germline V gives CDR1 SGHRS, CDR2 YFSETQ. Trimming removed 3 bases from V and 7 bases from J; junction bases left unmatched: 8. The CDR3 loop reads CASSWTGGPVGELFF. The CDR3 nucleotides read TGCGCCAGCAGCTGGACGGGGGGGCCTGTCGGGGAGCTGTTTTTT.

This chain connects TRBV5-1 to TRBJ1-3; D call uncertain. CDR3 length: 16 amino acids. V was shortened by 4 bases and J by 1 base, with 15 bases between the two germline ends. CDR1 is SGHRS and CDR2 is YFSETQ in the germline V gene. DNA of the CDR3: TGCGCCAGCAGCCCCAATCAGGCCGCTTCTGGAAACACCATATATTTT. Its translation: CASSPNQAASGNTIYF.

V is TRBV5-1 and J is TRBJ1-1; no clear D gene. The CDR3 is 16 amino acids. Looked up from germline, CDR1 is SGHRS and CDR2 is YFSETQ. V lost 1 base to trimming and J lost 1 base, with 14 bases between them. The CDR3 spells CASSLSTSFGNTEAFF. For the CDR3, the DNA is TGCGCCAGCAGCTTGAGTACGAGCTTCGGGAACACTGAAGCTTTCTTT.

The chain recombines TRBV6-5 with TRBJ2-7; D remains ambiguous. CDR1 is MNHEY and CDR2 is SVGAGI in the germline V gene. CDR3 length: 14 residues. V was pared by 6 bases and J by 4 bases, with 16 bases between. The CDR3 bases are TGTGCCAGCAGACCGAGCGCCTATAAATACGAGCAGTACTTC. Its translation: CASRPSAYKYEQYF.

V gene TRBV5-6 combines with J gene TRBJ2-7, with TRBD1 as a possible D gene (5 bases). The CDR3 is 12 residues long. Germline V gene sequence: CDR1 SGHDT, CDR2 YYEEEE. Trimming took 3 bases from V and 2 from J, leaving 6 bases between them. CDR3 nucleotides: TGTGCCAGCAGCTCAGGGCCCTACGAGCAGTACTTC. Protein product: CASSSGPYEQYF.

The gene calls are TRBV10-2 and TRBJ1-2; D is perhaps TRBD1 (6 bases). V was trimmed by 4 bases and J by 2 bases, leaving 14 bases between them. This CDR3 has 15 amino acids. CDR1 WSHSY and CDR2 SAAADI come from the germline V gene. CDR3 coding DNA: TGCGCCAGCAGTGGGGGGCGGGGGGGGAACTATGGCTACACCTTC. It encodes CASSGGRGGNYGYTF.

This clone was seen a single time. The chain has TRBV20-1 and TRBJ2-7, with 7 bases fitting TRBD1. Germline V gives CDR1 DFQATT, CDR2 SNEGSKA (reference sequence). There are 13 residues in the CDR3. Unmatched junction bases numbered 6, after V lost 3 bases and J lost 4 bases. The CDR3 spells CSASRQGGYEQYF. CDR3 sequence (DNA): TGCAGTGCTAGTAGACAGGGCGGATACGAGCAGTACTTC.

This clone was detected once. J is TRBJ2-7 and V is TRBV19, with D maybe TRBD2 (5 bases). This CDR3 is built from 14 residues. V lost 2 bases to trimming and J lost 0 bases, with 8 bases between them. The germline CDR1 and CDR2 sequences are LNHDA and SQIVND (reference sequence). The CDR3 nucleotides are TGTGCCAGTAGTATATCGGGATACTCCTACGAGCAGTACTTC. Translating gives CASSISGYSYEQYF.

This clone was seen a single time. The chain uses TRBV7-6 and TRBJ2-7; perhaps TRBD1 as D (5 bases). Trimming removed 0 bases at V and 1 base at J, with 7 bases between. The germline CDR1 and CDR2 sequences are SGHVS and FNYEAQ. This CDR3 region has 14 residues. CDR3 nucleotide sequence: TGTGCCAGCAGCTTAGCTTACAGGTCCTACGAGCAGTACTTC. As protein: CASSLAYRSYEQYF.

The chain uses TRBV4-1 and TRBJ2-7; 11 bases are shared with TRBD2. Losses at the gene ends were 5 bases for V and 6 bases for J; bases not matched to a gene: 6. This CDR3 is built from 14 residues. Germline CDR1 reads MGHRA; CDR2 reads YSYEKL. CDR3 region: CASSRPGLAAEQYF. CDR3 sequence (DNA): TGCGCCAGCAGCAGACCGGGACTAGCGGCCGAGCAGTACTTC.

The chain joins TRBV19 to TRBJ2-2; 9 bases fit TRBD1. This CDR3 contains 15 residues. Germline V gene sequence: CDR1 LNHDA, CDR2 SQIVND (reference sequence). The J segment lost 4 bases and the V segment lost 3 bases, leaving 3 bases of the junction unmatched. CDR3 loop: CASSIGQGSTGELFF. The CDR3 DNA follows: TGTGCCAGTAGTATTGGACAGGGGTCCACCGGGGAGCTGTTTTTT.

The chain uses TRBV10-3 and TRBJ2-7, with TRBD1 as a possible D gene (6 bases). Germline assignment: CDR1 ENHRY and CDR2 SYGVKD. The V end was cut by 2 bases, the J end by 4 bases, with 21 bases between. The CDR3 totals 17 residues. CDR3 bases: TGTGCCATCAGTGAGCTTCACCCTTACCAGGACAGTTACGAGCAGTACTTC. Translated, it gives CAISELHPYQDSYEQYF.

This chain uses TRBV29-1 with TRBJ1-1; D remains unclear. V was trimmed by 5 bases and J by 1 base, leaving 11 bases between them. This CDR3 has 13 residues. Germline CDR1 is SQVTM and CDR2 is ANQGSEA. The CDR3 loop is CSVFFAGNTEAFF. The CDR3 region has the DNA TGCAGCGTTTTCTTTGCGGGGAACACTGAAGCTTTCTTT.

The chain joins TRBV5-1 to TRBJ2-7; weak D call: TRBD1 (6 bases). The germline V gene encodes CDR1 SGHRS and CDR2 YFSETQ. The CDR3 sequence is 15 residues long. The V and J ends lost 0 bases and 3 bases respectively, with 13 bases between them. As DNA, the CDR3 is TGCGCCAGCAGCTTGGACTCTACAGGGTTCTACGAGCAGTACTTC. Protein product: CASSLDSTGFYEQYF.

The chain is built from TRBV7-2 and TRBJ2-1, with D perhaps matching TRBD2 (6 bases). The V end lost 5 bases, the J end lost 10 bases, and 15 bases lay between the germline ends. Per the germline V gene, CDR1 is SGHTA and CDR2 is FQGNSA. CDR3 length equals 13 residues. DNA of the CDR3: TGTGCCAGCAGCCAGGATCGGGGGAGGGAGCAGTTCTTC. It yields the protein CASSQDRGREQFF. The complete variable domain, with remaining parts taken from reference TRBV7-2 and TRBJ2-1, reads GAGVSQSPSNKVTEKGKDVELRCDPISGHTALYWYRQSLGQGLEFLIYFQGNSAPDKSGLPSDRFSAERTGGSVSTLTIQRTQQEDSAVYLCASSQDRGREQFFGPGTRLTVL.

CDR3 sequence: CASRADRGFYEQYF. The CDR3 coding sequence is TGTGCCAGCAGGGCCGATCGCGGATTCTACGAGCAGTACTTC. V gene TRBV2 combines with J gene TRBJ2-7; D is unclear. Deletions cut 6 bases from V and 3 bases from J, with 15 bases between. CDR1 SNHLY and CDR2 FYNNEI come from the germline V gene. The CDR3 totals 14 residues.

Of note for this clone: One end of the junction is discordant with germline, which a read error may explain. V is TRBV5-1 and J is TRBJ2-3, with D uncertain. Germline V gene sequence: CDR1 SGHRS, CDR2 YFSETQ. CDR3 length: 18 residues. The CDR3 protein is CASRLAVLPVRNLDTQYF. In DNA, the CDR3 is TGCGCCAGCAGATTGGCTGTGTTGCCGGTCAGGAACCTTGATACGCAGTATTTT.

V gene TRBV4-1 combines with J gene TRBJ2-3, with 12 bases matching TRBD1. The CDR3 spans 16 residues. The germline V gene encodes CDR1 MGHRA and CDR2 YSYEKL. V lost 5 bases to trimming and J lost 5 bases; unmatched junction nucleotides: 8. CDR3: CASSSYRDRGRDTQYF. CDR3 sequence (DNA): TGCGCCAGCAGCTCTTACCGGGACAGGGGGCGAGATACGCAGTATTTT.